Each of the 24 T cell receptor beta chains below was sequenced from the same sample in a study of beta chain features in type 1 diabetes. Sequencing targeted expressed TCRB transcripts, as all isolated RNA had been reverse transcribed. Measured with immunoSEQ multiplex PCR; TCRdb has only the in-frame clones, and not every one. The sample records under 250,000 clones, roughly 14% being singletons. Sequencing used naive CD4+ T cells from blood. Receptors originate from a middle-aged woman in good health.

The chain employs TRBV28 and TRBJ1-1; no clear D gene. The CDR3 is 11 residues long. CDR1 is MDHEN, CDR2 SYDVKM, per germline. Trimming took off 11 bases at V and 7 bases at J, with 14 bases between the two ends. This CDR3 is CASTQPSEAFF. CDR3 sequence (DNA): TGTGCCTCGACACAGCCGAGTGAAGCTTTCTTT. Complete variable domain (other parts from reference TRBV28 and TRBJ1-1): DVKVTQSSRYLVKRTGEKVFLECVQDMDHENMFWYRQDPGLGLRLIYFSYDVKMKEKGDIPEGYSVSREKKERFSLILESASTNQTSMYLCASTQPSEAFFGQGTRLTVV.

Note on this clone: A junction boundary mismatches the germline segment, possibly from a read error. The chain links TRBV7-9 to TRBJ2-5; TRBD2 aligns across 10 bases. This CDR3 region has 17 residues. Germline lookup yields CDR1 SEHNR and CDR2 FQNEAQ (reference sequence). Here the CDR3 reads CASSQVGLAGAKETQYF. The CDR3 DNA follows: TGCGCCAGCAGCCAAGTGGGCCTAGCGGGGGCCAAGGAGACCCAGTACTTC.

This clone was seen more than once but under ten times. The chain uses TRBV5-4 and TRBJ1-4; the match to TRBD1 covers 7 bases. Per germline, CDR1 SGHNT and CDR2 YYREEE (reference sequence). The CDR3 totals 18 residues. With V trimmed by 1 base and J by 1 base, 10 bases remained unmatched. The CDR3 region has the DNA TGTGCCAGCAGCTTGCCGACAGGGAGTGGAGGAACTAATGAAAAACTGTTTTTT. It encodes CASSLPTGSGGTNEKLFF.

DNA for the CDR3: TGCGCCAGCAGCCCGAATAGCGGGTTTGTCTGGACCCAGTACTTC. This gives the protein CASSPNSGFVWTQYF. The chain employs TRBV4-1 and TRBJ2-5, with 7 bases fitting TRBD2. J lost 7 bases, V lost 4 bases, and 12 bases had no gene match. The CDR3 extends over 15 amino acids. Germline CDR1 reads MGHRA; CDR2 reads YSYEKL.

The rearrangement joins TRBV11-2 to TRBJ2-3; TRBD2 matches at 12 bases. After removal of 3 bases from V and 11 bases from J, the junction contained 12 bases not matched to a gene. Germline CDR1 SGHAT, CDR2 FQNNGV. This CDR3 contains 16 residues. CDR3 amino acids: CASSFGASGGGGVQYF. CDR3 bases: TGTGCCAGCAGCTTTGGTGCTAGCGGGGGGGGCGGCGTGCAGTATTTT.

Details on this clone: An end of the junction differs from the germline gene, which may be a read error. The chain has TRBV7-2 and TRBJ1-2, with TRBD1 as a possible D gene (6 bases). Germline-derived CDR1 and CDR2 are SGHTA and FQGNSA. The CDR3 has 14 amino acids. The CDR3 spells CASSLSWGGEAPAF. For the CDR3, the DNA is TGTGCCAGCAGCCTATCATGGGGGGGCGAGGCTCCGGCCTTC. Variable domain in full (rest from reference TRBV7-2 and TRBJ1-2): GAGVSQSPSNKVTEKGKDVELRCDPISGHTALYWYRQSLGQGLEFLIYFQGNSAPDKSGLPSDRFSAERTGGSVSTLTIQRTQQEDSAVYLCASSLSWGGEAPAFGSGTRLTVV.

This clone was detected only a few times. The chain carries TRBV6-5 and TRBJ1-2; 9 nucleotides match TRBD1. Trimming took 6 bases from V and 14 from J; bases not matched to a gene: 13. The germline CDR1 and CDR2 sequences are MNHEY and SVGAGI. The CDR3 consists of 13 residues. CDR3 region: CASRRGQGGPKTF. CDR3 sequence (DNA): TGTGCCAGCAGGAGGGGACAGGGAGGACCCAAGACCTTC.

This clone was counted between two and nine times. The chain employs TRBV12-5 and TRBJ2-6; 10 bases line up with TRBD2. J was trimmed by 0 bases and V by 0 bases; bases with no gene match: 8. The CDR3 extends over 20 amino acids. The germline gives CDR1 LGHNT, CDR2 FRNRAP. This CDR3 reads CASGLVHQGLADSGANVLTF. The CDR3, as DNA: TGTGCTAGTGGTTTGGTACATCAAGGACTAGCGGACTCTGGGGCCAACGTCCTGACTTTC.

The chain is built from TRBV7-8 and TRBJ1-2, with a possible D match to TRBD1 (5 bases). V was trimmed by 1 base and J by 0 bases, leaving 6 bases between them. This CDR3 is 14 amino acids long. The germline V gene encodes CDR1 SGHVS and CDR2 FQNEAQ. CDR3 amino acids: CASSLGTSNYGYTF. The CDR3 DNA sequence: TGTGCCAGCAGCTTAGGGACATCTAACTATGGCTACACCTTC.

A few counts support this clone. This sequence joins TRBV19 and TRBJ2-7, with D perhaps matching TRBD1 (6 bases). Germline V gene lookup returns CDR1 LNHDA and CDR2 SQIVND (reference sequence). CDR3 length: 13 residues. The V and J ends lost 10 bases and 3 bases respectively, with 16 bases between them. CDR3: CATSPRGGYEQYF. The CDR3 DNA reads as TGTGCCACTTCGCCCCGAGGGGGCTACGAGCAGTACTTC.

Details on this clone: The same CDR3 is also encoded by other DNA sequences in this sample. V usage is TRBV7-9 and J usage is TRBJ2-2, with 9 positions matching TRBD2. Germline V gene lookup returns CDR1 SEHNR and CDR2 FQNEAQ (reference sequence). V lost 5 bases and J lost 3; bases outside the gene matches: 7. The CDR3 consists of 16 residues. The CDR3 loop reads CASSPRLAGDTGELFF. The DNA of the CDR3 is TGTGCCAGCAGCCCCCGGTTAGCGGGGGACACCGGGGAGCTGTTTTTT.

The genes are TRBV27 and TRBJ2-3, with D maybe TRBD1 (6 bases). This CDR3 is built from 15 residues. V lost 6 bases and J 2 bases, leaving 15 bases between the germline ends. In germline, CDR1 is MNHEY, CDR2 SMNVEV (reference sequence). CDR3 nucleotide sequence: TGTGCCAGCAGCCCGAACAGGGAATCCACAGATACGCAGTATTTT. Its protein product is CASSPNRESTDTQYF.

This clone was seen more than once but under ten times. CDR3 in DNA: TGTGCCTGGGCCGACGCAACTAATGAAAAACTGTTTTTT. Translation: CAWADATNEKLFF. V is TRBV27 and J is TRBJ1-4; D not resolved. V lost 11 bases to trimming and J lost 0 bases, with 10 bases between them. The germline V gene has CDR1 MNHEY and CDR2 SMNVEV (reference sequence). CDR3 length: 13 amino acids.

This clone was picked up a small number of times. V and J are TRBV4-1 and TRBJ2-1; D unresolved. Germline V CDR1 and CDR2: MGHRA, YSYEKL. This CDR3 spans 16 amino acids. The ends were cut back, 0 bases at V and 11 bases at J, with 20 bases in the middle. CDR3 nucleotide sequence: TGCGCCAGCAGCCAAGATTTCGCCCCTCGGGTCTCAAAGCAGTTCTTC. It yields the protein CASSQDFAPRVSKQFF.

J is TRBJ2-5 and V is TRBV7-2; D not certain. The J call may be wrong; the DNA end is better matched by TRBJ2-7. The CDR3 has 12 amino acids. The germline V gene encodes CDR1 SGHTA and CDR2 FQGNSA. The CDR3 DNA reads TGTGCCAGCAGCGCACTCTCCTACGAGCAGTACTTC. It yields the protein CASSALSYEQYF.

V usage is TRBV18 and J usage is TRBJ2-3; TRBD2 matches at 9 bases. CDR1 is KGHSH, CDR2 LQKENI, per germline. CDR3 size: 15 residues. The V segment lost 3 bases and the J segment 1 base; nucleotides outside the gene matches: 2. In DNA form, the CDR3 reads TGTGCCAGCTCACCTAGACTAGCGGGCACAGATACGCAGTATTTT. This gives the protein CASSPRLAGTDTQYF.

This clone showed up just a few times. The chain carries TRBV29-1 and TRBJ2-2, with 11 bases identical to TRBD2. The junction had 8 bases not matched to a gene; V was cut back by 7 bases and J by 7 bases. Germline V lookup: CDR1 SQVTM, CDR2 ANQGSEA. This CDR3 has 14 residues. CDR3 sequence (DNA): TGCAGCGGCGCTAGCGGGGGGCTGGTCGGGGAGCTGTTTTTT. It translates to CSGASGGLVGELFF.

The CDR3 nucleotides read TGTGCCAGCAGCCAACCCGGTTCACCCCTCCACTTT. It yields the protein CASSQPGSPLHF. The V and J genes are TRBV27 and TRBJ1-6, with D uncertain. The CDR3 consists of 12 residues. From germline, CDR1 is MNHEY and CDR2 SMNVEV (reference sequence). V was trimmed by 6 bases and J by 9 bases, leaving 9 bases between them.

The chain carries TRBV6-5 and TRBJ1-1, with unresolved D. CDR3 length: 11 amino acids. Germline CDR1 is MNHEY and CDR2 is SVGAGI. V shed 7 bases and J shed 11 bases, with 14 bases lying between them. The CDR3 sequence is CASIERKRAFF. In DNA form, the CDR3 reads TGTGCCAGCATCGAGAGGAAACGGGCTTTCTTT.

The rearrangement links TRBV6-1 to TRBJ2-7, with TRBD1 as a possible D gene (5 bases). The V end was cut by 8 bases, the J end by 8 bases, with 16 bases between. The CDR3 loop spans 12 amino acids. Germline CDR1 and CDR2: MNHNS and SASEGT. The CDR3 protein is CASAPSGPQQYF. Written as DNA, the CDR3 is TGTGCCAGCGCCCCTTCAGGGCCCCAGCAGTACTTC.

The chain joins TRBV19 to TRBJ2-3; 8 bases align to TRBD2. This CDR3 has 15 amino acids. CDR1 and CDR2 from the germline V gene are LNHDA and SQIVND (reference sequence). After removal of 4 bases from V and 0 bases from J, the junction contained 3 bases not matched to a gene. The CDR3 region is CASSNRGGSTDTQYF. The CDR3 bases are TGTGCCAGTAGTAACCGGGGGGGGAGCACAGATACGCAGTATTTT.

This clone was seen a handful of times. The V call is TRBV2, the J call TRBJ2-2, with 9 bases fitting TRBD1. The CDR3 extends over 14 amino acids. Germline values: CDR1 SNHLY, CDR2 FYNNEI. Here the CDR3 reads CSTRDRANTGELFF. The CDR3 DNA reads as TGTTCAACCAGGGACAGGGCGAACACCGGGGAGCTGTTTTTT.

This clone was picked up a small number of times. The rearrangement uses TRBV7-2 and TRBJ1-4; maybe TRBD1 (6 bases). The ends were cut back, 5 bases at V and 2 bases at J, with 18 bases in the middle. The CDR3 contains 17 residues. Germline CDR1 is SGHTA and CDR2 is FQGNSA. The CDR3: CASSLQRTGLTNEKLFF. The CDR3 DNA is TGTGCCAGCAGCCTCCAGAGAACAGGGCTGACTAATGAAAAACTGTTTTTT.

Only a few counts were recorded for this clone. V and J are TRBV5-5 and TRBJ1-2; the match to TRBD1 covers 9 bases. Germline trimming cut 5 bases from V and 4 bases from J; bases unmatched to any gene: 9. The V gene's germline CDR1 is SGHKS and CDR2 YYEKEE (reference sequence). The CDR3 has 15 amino acids. CDR3 in DNA: TGTGCCAGCAGACCCGGACAGGGGTATCTCTATGGCTACACCTTC. It specifies CASRPGQGYLYGYTF.